Each of the 15 T cell receptor beta chains below was sequenced from the same sample in a study of blood T cell repertoires in COVID-19. The data were produced by immunoSEQ multiplex PCR, yet TCRdb's version contains in-frame clones alone and is incomplete. Among roughly 130,000 clones listed, approximately 82% were seen once. The sample was peripheral blood. These receptors all stem from a middle-aged man with active or convalescent COVID-19.

In the case of this clone: One end of the junction fails to match germline, which may point to a read error. The chain carries TRBV5-4 and TRBJ2-3; 14 bases agree with TRBD2. Germline values: CDR1 SGHNT, CDR2 YYREEE (reference sequence). This CDR3 has 18 residues. CDR3 region: CARRWGRTSGGSIGTQYF. The CDR3 DNA reads TGTGCCCGCAGGTGGGGGCGGACTAGCGGGGGGAGCATAGGTACGCAGTATTTT. Based on the CDR3 plus reference TRBV5-4 and TRBJ2-3, the full variable domain is ETGVTQSPTHLIKTRGQQVTLRCSSQSGHNTVSWYQQALGQGPQFIFQYYREEENGRGNFPPRFSGLQFPNYSSELNVNALELDDSALYLCARRWGRTSGGSIGTQYFGPGTRLTVL.

The J gene is TRBJ1-1, the V gene TRBV18, with 11 positions matching TRBD1. Germline CDR1 KGHSH, CDR2 LQKENI. The CDR3 has 16 residues. The V and J ends lost 1 base and 4 bases, in that order; junction bases with no gene match: 5. The CDR3 sequence is CASSPLGTGGSTEAFF. The DNA for the CDR3 is TGTGCCAGCTCACCACTTGGGACAGGGGGGTCCACTGAAGCTTTCTTT.

The rearrangement uses TRBV27 and TRBJ2-2, with 9 bases aligning to TRBD2. CDR3 length: 15 residues. V was pared by 3 bases and J by 5 bases, with 4 bases of the junction left unmatched. CDR1 and CDR2 (germline): MNHEY, SMNVEV (reference sequence). CDR3 sequence reads: CASSFRSGGTGELFF. The CDR3 bases are TGTGCCAGCAGTTTTCGTAGCGGGGGTACCGGGGAGCTGTTTTTT.

V and J are TRBV7-2 and TRBJ2-7, with TRBD1 matching over 7 bases. Germline V gene sequence: CDR1 SGHTA, CDR2 FQGNSA. After removal of 5 bases from V and 0 bases from J, the junction contained 7 bases not matched to a gene. The CDR3 totals 15 residues. The chain's CDR3 is CASSQGDGNSYEQYF. For the CDR3, the DNA is TGTGCCAGCAGCCAGGGGGACGGGAACTCCTACGAGCAGTACTTC. The entire variable domain, with the rest obtained from reference TRBV7-2 and TRBJ2-7, is as follows: GAGVSQSPSNKVTEKGKDVELRCDPISGHTALYWYRQSLGQGLEFLIYFQGNSAPDKSGLPSDRFSAERTGGSVSTLTIQRTQQEDSAVYLCASSQGDGNSYEQYFGPGTRLTVT.

CDR3 DNA sequence: TGTGCCAGCAGCTTACGCCTAGAGAGCACAGATACGCAGTATTTT. It encodes CASSLRLESTDTQYF. The chain has TRBV6-2 or TRBV6-3 and TRBJ2-3; the D is unclear. The germline V gene has CDR1 MNHEY and CDR2 SVGEGT. With 6 bases removed from V and 0 bases from J, the gap between germline ends came to 13 bases. There are 15 residues in the CDR3.

The chain employs TRBV3-1 (or the pseudogene TRBV3-2) and TRBJ2-5; tentative D call: TRBD1 (5 bases). Trimming shortened V by 1 base and J by 1 base, and 22 bases separated the two germline ends. CDR3 length equals 19 residues. CDR1 is LGHDT and CDR2 is YNNKEL in the germline V gene (reference sequence). This chain's CDR3 is CASSQATEMTVMLQETQYF. The CDR3 DNA reads as TGTGCCAGCAGCCAAGCAACGGAGATGACAGTGATGCTCCAAGAGACCCAGTACTTC.

The chain has TRBV2 and TRBJ1-5; TRBD1 matches 10 bases. This CDR3 contains 13 residues. Losses at the gene ends were 7 bases for V and 4 bases for J; bases not matched to a gene: 1. Per the germline V gene, CDR1 is SNHLY and CDR2 is FYNNEI. CDR3 protein: CASTGQGNQPQHF. CDR3 bases: TGTGCCAGCACGGGACAGGGGAATCAGCCCCAGCATTTT.

The V and J genes are TRBV7-3 and TRBJ2-2; 9 bases agree with TRBD1. The V segment lost 4 bases and the J segment 5 bases; nucleotides outside the gene matches: 8. The CDR3 spans 16 residues. The germline V gene encodes CDR1 SGHTA and CDR2 FQGTGA. As DNA, the CDR3 is TGTGCCAGCAGCTCGACGGGACAGGGTCTGACCGGGGAGCTGTTTTTT. It yields the protein CASSSTGQGLTGELFF.

This chain's CDR3 is CATGSGEANYGYTF. The CDR3 nucleotides are TGTGCCACCGGGTCGGGGGAAGCTAACTATGGCTACACCTTC. The V and J genes are TRBV24-1 and TRBJ1-2, with a possible D match to TRBD1 (5 bases). The CDR3 covers 14 residues. Trimming removed 9 bases at V and 0 bases at J, with 13 bases between. Germline values: CDR1 KGHDR, CDR2 SFDVKD.

This chain joins TRBV6-6 and TRBJ2-7; no reliable D call. The CDR3 runs 14 residues. Trimming removed 6 bases at V and 0 bases at J, with 12 bases between. Looked up from germline, CDR1 is MNHNY and CDR2 is SVGAGI (reference sequence). In nucleotides, the CDR3 is TGTGCCAGCAGAGTTACAGTAAACTCCTACGAGCAGTACTTC. The encoded protein is CASRVTVNSYEQYF.

This chain links TRBV10-2 with TRBJ2-3; TRBD2 agrees at 15 bases. Germline V gene sequence: CDR1 WSHSY, CDR2 SAAADI. This CDR3 spans 14 amino acids. V lost 8 bases, J lost 8 bases, and 5 bases stayed unmatched. CDR3: CASSGLAGGRTQYF. The CDR3 coding sequence is TGCGCCAGCTCTGGACTAGCGGGGGGGCGTACGCAGTATTTT.

The chain links TRBV7-2 to TRBJ2-7, with 11 bases that match TRBD2. J gave up 2 bases and V 7 bases, and 10 bases lay outside the gene matches. CDR1 and CDR2 (germline): SGHTA, FQGNSA. This CDR3 spans 16 amino acids. CDR3 region: CASTPTLAGGTYEQYF. As DNA, the CDR3 is TGTGCCAGCACCCCAACTCTAGCGGGGGGAACCTACGAGCAGTACTTC.

This clone has just one count. DNA of the CDR3: TGTGCCAGCAGTGGGGGGACTCTAAACTCCTACGAGCAGTACTTC. It is translated as CASSGGTLNSYEQYF. The genes are TRBV25-1 and TRBJ2-7, with D possibly TRBD2 on 6 matching bases. Trimming took off 4 bases at V and 0 bases at J, with 13 bases between the two ends. The CDR3 loop spans 15 amino acids. From germline, CDR1 is MGHDK and CDR2 SYGVNS.

The CDR3: CASSPISDQPQHF. In DNA, the CDR3 is TGTGCCAGCTCACCTATTTCGGATCAGCCCCAGCATTTT. V and J are TRBV18 and TRBJ1-5, with no clear D. V lost 3 bases, J lost 5 bases, and 8 bases lay in between. CDR3 size: 13 residues. Per germline, CDR1 KGHSH and CDR2 LQKENI.

The chain is built from TRBV10-2 and TRBJ1-2, with 7 bases matching TRBD1. CDR3 length: 14 amino acids. The trim removed 7 bases at V and 6 bases at J, leaving 11 bases unmatched. Germline CDR1 WSHSY, CDR2 SAAADI. Here the CDR3 DNA reads TGCGCCAGCACTACCAGACAGGGCCAAGATGGCTACACCTTC. Amino acid sequence: CASTTRQGQDGYTF.